This T cell receptor (beta chain) is drawn from a study of blood T cell repertoires in COVID-19. Across the study: Donors in the United States, Italy and Spain gave samples during acute or convalescent COVID-19.

Before they entered the study, exposed participants had met a COVID-19 case within 2 weeks. The authors' processing: Reference gene primers were amplified, and this amplification served to estimate nucleated cell counts. Only in-frame clones appear in the TCRdb table, and some are missing; sequencing was by immunoSEQ multiplex PCR. V, J and clone size derive from that table, while D and trimming were established from the DNA sequence. The sample lists roughly 200,000 clones, 65% to 90% occurring once. The germline V and J ends were trimmed by 4 bases and 2 bases, with 10 bases remaining between them. The CDR3 is made up of 14 amino acids. Germline CDR1 WNHNN, CDR2 SYGVQD (reference sequence).

The sequence came from a woman under 40 who had been exposed to COVID-19. The chain is built from TRBV10-1 and TRBJ2-3; D is perhaps TRBD1 (6 bases). The sequenced sample consisted of PBMCs or T cells enriched from blood (not recorded which). CDR3 in DNA: TGCGCCAGCAGTGGTGGACAGCACACAGATACGCAGTATTTT. It encodes CASSGGQHTDTQYF.